Each of the 31 T cell receptor beta chains below was sequenced from the same sample in a study of T-cell reconstitution after alpha-beta-depleted transplantation in children. The library targeted TCRbeta and was prepared with unique molecular identifiers. In TCRdb, the PCR reads were re-called with MiXCR into one record per CDR3 protein. Of roughly 120,000 distinct CDR3 sequences listed, about 9.4% are singletons. The sample was PBMCs from the stem cell graft donor, taken from the stem cell graft. These receptor sequences come from a human donor who donated a stem cell graft to a child with acute lymphoblastic leukemia.

This clonotype appeared many times. The chain is built from TRBV7-2 and TRBJ1-1; a possible D gene is TRBD1 (6 bases). Between the trimmed V and J ends, which lost 2 bases and 4 bases, there was a span of 11 bases. The CDR3 loop spans 14 amino acids. Germline V CDR1 and CDR2: SGHTA, FQGNSA. The CDR3 reads CASSLHRDVTEAFF. In DNA form, the CDR3 reads TGTGCCAGCAGCTTACACAGGGATGTCACTGAAGCTTTCTTT.

This clonotype came up many times. The chain joins TRBV18 to TRBJ1-1; D is uncertain. The CDR3 contains 15 residues. Germline V gene sequence: CDR1 KGHSH, CDR2 LQKENI. The V end lost 4 bases, the J end lost 2 bases, and 14 bases lay between the germline ends. CDR3 protein: CASSRLRELNTEAFF. CDR3 bases: TGTGCCAGCTCACGACTTCGGGAGCTAAACACTGAAGCTTTCTTT.

The sample holds many counts of this clonotype. This rearrangement joins TRBV6-1 to TRBJ2-7, with D tentatively TRBD2 (6 bases). Trimming took off 8 bases at V and 2 bases at J, with 16 bases between the two ends. CDR1 and CDR2 (germline): MNHNS, SASEGT. The length of the CDR3 is 14 residues. The CDR3 DNA is TGTGCCAGCCGGAGGGGCGGGGAGCCCTACGAGCAGTACTTC. Protein product: CASRRGGEPYEQYF.

This clonotype was counted at least ten times. CDR3 sequence reads: CASTATRLAANTGELFF. Here the CDR3 DNA reads TGTGCCAGCACCGCGACCAGACTAGCGGCGAACACCGGGGAGCTGTTTTTT. The rearrangement joins TRBV27 to TRBJ2-2, with 9 bases that match TRBD2. Trimming cost V 7 bases and J 0 bases; bases outside gene matches: 9. Germline assignment: CDR1 MNHEY and CDR2 SMNVEV (reference sequence). The CDR3 consists of 17 residues.

The table lists this clonotype with many counts. V gene TRBV20-1 combines with J gene TRBJ1-3, with D tentatively TRBD1 (5 bases). In germline, CDR1 is DFQATT, CDR2 SNEGSKA (reference sequence). The CDR3 is made up of 16 amino acids. Trimming removed 5 bases from V and 0 bases from J, with 17 bases in between. The CDR3 reads CSAADGGQGSGNTIYF. CDR3 in DNA: TGCAGTGCTGCAGATGGAGGACAAGGCTCTGGAAACACCATATATTTT.

This clonotype was found many times. This rearrangement joins TRBV27 to TRBJ2-5; TRBD2 matches at 9 bases. Per germline, CDR1 MNHEY and CDR2 SMNVEV (reference sequence). V shed 6 bases, J shed 5 bases, and the junction held 7 bases outside the gene matches. The CDR3 is made up of 14 amino acids. The CDR3, as DNA: TGTGCCAGCAGCCTTAGCGGGAGCGGCGAGACCCAGTACTTC. It codes for CASSLSGSGETQYF.

This clonotype was recorded at least ten times. The chain carries TRBV20-1 and TRBJ1-3; D gene ambiguous. Germline loops: CDR1 DFQATT, CDR2 SNEGSKA (reference sequence). The CDR3 is 15 amino acids. The ends were cut back, 0 bases at V and 2 bases at J, with 11 bases in the middle. The CDR3 sequence: CSAREKVFPGNTIYF. The DNA of the CDR3 is TGCAGTGCTAGAGAGAAGGTCTTCCCTGGAAACACCATATATTTT.

This clonotype showed up many times. CDR3 sequence: CASSRGDSPLHF. The CDR3 bases are TGTGCCAGCAGCCGTGGGGATTCACCCCTCCACTTT. The chain uses TRBV3-1 and TRBJ1-6; D is ambiguous. Trimming removed 4 bases at V and 8 bases at J, with 6 bases between. The CDR3 covers 12 residues. Germline V gene data show CDR1 as LGHDT and CDR2 as YNNKEL (reference sequence).

This clonotype has more than one count but fewer than ten. The junction departs from germline at one end; a sequencing error may be responsible. The chain uses TRBV20-1 and TRBJ2-2, with TRBD2 identical over 9 bases. The CDR3 is 17 amino acids. The germline CDR1 and CDR2 sequences are DFQATT and SNEGSKA (reference sequence). CDR3 coding DNA: TGCTGTGCTAGAGATCAGGGGCGGGGGGGCTTCACCGGGGAGCTGTTTTTT. Amino acid sequence: CCARDQGRGGFTGELFF.

This clonotype has ten or more counts. The V call is TRBV28, the J call TRBJ2-7; D call uncertain. V was clipped by 7 bases and J by 2 bases, with 15 bases between them. From germline, CDR1 is MDHEN and CDR2 SYDVKM. The CDR3 extends over 14 amino acids. This CDR3 reads CASTPPAGAYEQYF. In DNA form, the CDR3 reads TGTGCCAGCACCCCTCCGGCCGGAGCCTACGAGCAGTACTTC.

This clonotype was counted many times. The chain links TRBV9 to TRBJ2-7, with D possibly being TRBD1 (5 bases). V lost 0 bases and J 3 bases, leaving 10 bases between the germline ends. Germline V gene sequence: CDR1 SGDLS, CDR2 YYNGEE. The CDR3 spans 14 residues. This CDR3 reads CASSVGGTNYEQYF. The CDR3 region has the DNA TGTGCCAGCAGCGTAGGGGGCACCAACTACGAGCAGTACTTC.

This clonotype has a count of ten or more. V and J are TRBV20-1 and TRBJ2-7; D is tentatively TRBD1 or TRBD2 (5 bases each). The CDR3 sequence is 15 residues long. Looked up from germline, CDR1 is DFQATT and CDR2 is SNEGSKA (reference sequence). Trimming left V 1 base short and J 0 bases short, with 13 bases between. The CDR3 DNA reads as TGCAGTGCTAGAGGGAGGACATCTTTCTCCTACGAGCAGTACTTC. It specifies CSARGRTSFSYEQYF.

This clonotype was found many times. The chain recombines TRBV12-3 or TRBV12-4 with TRBJ2-7; D is undetermined. The CDR3 loop spans 15 amino acids. Trimming cost V 0 bases and J 1 base, with 10 bases left between them. As DNA, the CDR3 is TGTGCCAGCAGTTTAGCACGTCTTTCTTCCTACGAGCAGTACTTC. Its translation: CASSLARLSSYEQYF.

The chain couples TRBV7-9 to TRBJ2-5, with D tentatively TRBD1 (5 bases). Germline V lookup: CDR1 SEHNR, CDR2 FQNEAQ (reference sequence). The CDR3 consists of 15 residues. V shed 3 bases and J shed 3 bases, with 14 bases lying between them. The DNA for the CDR3 is TGTGCCAGCAGCTTGGGCAGGGAAGGGGAAGAGACCCAGTACTTC. Protein product: CASSLGREGEETQYF.

This clonotype was seen many times. The gene calls are TRBV4-3 and TRBJ2-3; D gene unclear. The germline V gene has CDR1 LGHNA and CDR2 YSLEER. This CDR3 contains 14 residues. Trimming shortened V by 0 bases and J by 3 bases, and 7 bases separated the two germline ends. Here the CDR3 reads CASSQDYRTDTQYF. The CDR3 DNA sequence: TGCGCCAGCAGCCAAGATTATAGGACAGATACGCAGTATTTT.

The CDR3 bases are TGCGCCAGCATCCTTCTCCCCACCCGACTAGCGGGAGTTGATGAGCAGTTCTTC. Protein sequence: CASILLPTRLAGVDEQFF. The chain has TRBV23-1 and TRBJ2-1; TRBD2 aligns across 12 bases. TRBV23-1 is an open reading frame, and its role is uncertain. The J segment lost 8 bases and the V segment lost 7 bases, leaving 18 bases of the junction unmatched. The CDR3 covers 18 residues.

This clonotype was counted many times. The rearrangement links TRBV20-1 to TRBJ2-1; 14 nucleotides match TRBD2. V lost 8 bases to trimming and J lost 3 bases; unmatched junction nucleotides: 15. Germline V gives CDR1 DFQATT, CDR2 SNEGSKA (reference sequence). The CDR3 loop spans 18 amino acids. CDR3 residues: CSRREPGLAGAHYNEQFF. CDR3 DNA: TGCAGTCGCAGGGAACCGGGACTAGCGGGAGCCCACTACAATGAGCAGTTCTTC.

This clonotype was counted at least ten times. This chain connects TRBV9 to TRBJ2-3; 11 bases are shared with TRBD2. Germline loops: CDR1 SGDLS, CDR2 YYNGEE. With V trimmed by 4 bases and J by 6 bases, 10 bases remained unmatched. The CDR3 is 16 amino acids. The DNA of the CDR3 is TGTGCCAGCAGCCCCTTCCTAGCGGGGGGCTGGGATACGCAGTATTTT. This encodes CASSPFLAGGWDTQYF.

This clonotype turned up a few times. The J gene is TRBJ2-4, the V gene TRBV30, with a tentative D call TRBD1 (6 bases). Germline assignment: CDR1 GTSNPN and CDR2 SVGIG (reference sequence). V lost 3 bases and J 12 bases, leaving 15 bases between the germline ends. The CDR3 runs 12 residues. The CDR3 nucleotides read TGTGCCTGGAGCATAAGACAGGTCCATCAGTACTTC. It codes for CAWSIRQVHQYF.

In this sample, this clonotype turned up many times. This rearrangement joins TRBV29-1 to TRBJ2-7; D may be TRBD1 (6 bases). Germline values: CDR1 SQVTM, CDR2 ANQGSEA. The V end was cut by 6 bases, the J end by 2 bases, with 17 bases between. This CDR3 contains 14 residues. The CDR3 spells CSVGTGTRTYEQYF. In DNA form, the CDR3 reads TGCAGCGTAGGAACCGGGACACGCACCTACGAGCAGTACTTC.

The table lists this clonotype with many counts. V is TRBV12-3 or TRBV12-4 and J is TRBJ2-2; the D gene is possibly TRBD1 (6 bases). This CDR3 spans 14 amino acids. The germline V and J ends were trimmed by 5 bases and 7 bases, with 14 bases remaining between them. Here the CDR3 reads CASSRQGIGGELFF. As DNA, the CDR3 is TGTGCCAGCAGTCGGCAGGGGATAGGCGGGGAGCTGTTTTTT.

This clonotype was counted at least ten times. This chain links TRBV19 with TRBJ2-7; D possibly corresponds to TRBD2 (5 bases). V was shortened by 5 bases and J by 2 bases, with 16 bases between the two germline ends. Germline V lookup: CDR1 LNHDA, CDR2 SQIVND (reference sequence). CDR3 length equals 15 residues. CDR3 DNA: TGTGCCAGTAGTCCTCCTTCGGGGTTGGCCTACGAGCAGTACTTC. This encodes CASSPPSGLAYEQYF.

This clonotype showed up many times. V gene TRBV11-2 combines with J gene TRBJ2-5; 7 positions agree with TRBD2. Per germline, CDR1 SGHAT and CDR2 FQNNGV. V shed 5 bases, J shed 0 bases, and the junction held 15 bases outside the gene matches. This CDR3 has 18 amino acids. The CDR3 here is CASSLSGVGTIDQETQYF. The CDR3 coding sequence is TGTGCCAGCAGCCTGTCGGGGGTGGGGACTATTGACCAAGAGACCCAGTACTTC.

About this clonotype: This may stem from a read error, because a much larger clone lies one nucleotide away. V and J are TRBV12-3 or TRBV12-4 and TRBJ2-1, with 9 bases identical to TRBD2. The CDR3 has 17 amino acids. Losses at the gene ends were 10 bases for V and 0 bases for J; bases not matched to a gene: 13. As DNA, the CDR3 is TGTGCCACCAGGGGAGTGAGAGCGGGAGGCTCCTACAATGAGCAGTTCTTC. Translated: CATRGVRAGGSYNEQFF.

This clonotype came up many times. The V and J genes are TRBV29-1 and TRBJ2-1; 9 bases match TRBD2. There are 14 residues in the CDR3. CDR1 SQVTM and CDR2 ANQGSEA come from the germline V gene. Trimming at V came to 6 bases and at J to 1 base, leaving 4 bases not matched to a gene. CDR3 amino acids: CSVGLAMSYNEQFF. As DNA, the CDR3 is TGCAGCGTAGGACTAGCGATGTCCTACAATGAGCAGTTCTTC.

In this sample, this clonotype turned up many times. The chain employs TRBV28 and TRBJ1-6; D might be TRBD1 (5 bases). Germline CDR1 MDHEN, CDR2 SYDVKM. There are 12 residues in the CDR3. V was clipped by 4 bases and J by 14 bases, with 12 bases between them. As DNA, the CDR3 is TGTGCCAGCAGTTCCGGGACCCCTGCCCTCCACTTT. Its protein is CASSSGTPALHF. The whole variable domain, remainder taken from reference TRBV28 and TRBJ1-6, is DVKVTQSSRYLVKRTGEKVFLECVQDMDHENMFWYRQDPGLGLRLIYFSYDVKMKEKGDIPEGYSVSREKKERFSLILESASTNQTSMYLCASSSGTPALHFGNGTRLTVT.

This sequence joins TRBV5-4 and TRBJ2-2, with D possibly TRBD2 on 7 matching bases. Germline CDR1 reads SGHNT; CDR2 reads YYREEE (reference sequence). This CDR3 comprises 16 residues. Trimming shortened V by 2 bases and J by 3 bases, and 14 bases separated the two germline ends. The CDR3 nucleotides are TGTGCCAGCAGCTTCGGGGGGCGCGAGTACACCGGGGAGCTGTTTTTT. Protein product: CASSFGGREYTGELFF.

This clonotype has a count of ten or more. This chain uses TRBV29-1 with TRBJ2-1; TRBD1 aligns across 8 bases. The germline CDR1 and CDR2 sequences are SQVTM and ANQGSEA. The CDR3 length is 13 residues. V was pared by 7 bases and J by 8 bases, with 10 bases of the junction left unmatched. The CDR3, as DNA: TGCAGCGGTGCGGACAGGGCTGGCGATGAGCAGTTCTTC. This sequence encodes CSGADRAGDEQFF.

The rearrangement uses TRBV7-2 and TRBJ1-1; a weak D match, TRBD1 (6 bases). CDR3 size: 15 residues. V was shortened by 0 bases and J by 1 base, with 9 bases between the two germline ends. Per germline, CDR1 SGHTA and CDR2 FQGNSA. The CDR3 coding sequence is TGTGCCAGCAGCTTAGCGGGGGGACAGAACACTGAAGCTTTCTTT. It translates to CASSLAGGQNTEAFF.

This clonotype appeared many times. This sequence joins TRBV9 and TRBJ2-3; D may be TRBD1 or TRBD2 (5 bases each). V gave up 0 bases and J gave up 6 bases, with 11 bases separating them. Germline assignment: CDR1 SGDLS and CDR2 YYNGEE. The CDR3 runs 14 residues. The CDR3 loop reads CASSVGGTSDTQYF. The CDR3 DNA sequence: TGTGCCAGCAGCGTAGGAGGGACCAGCGATACGCAGTATTTT.

The rearrangement links TRBV12-3 or TRBV12-4 to TRBJ1-2; no clear D gene. The CDR3 is 16 amino acids. V lost 3 bases, J lost 0 bases, and 14 bases lay in between. The CDR3 sequence is CASSLGSGRANYGYTF. As DNA, the CDR3 is TGTGCCAGCAGTTTGGGATCCGGCAGAGCTAACTATGGCTACACCTTC.